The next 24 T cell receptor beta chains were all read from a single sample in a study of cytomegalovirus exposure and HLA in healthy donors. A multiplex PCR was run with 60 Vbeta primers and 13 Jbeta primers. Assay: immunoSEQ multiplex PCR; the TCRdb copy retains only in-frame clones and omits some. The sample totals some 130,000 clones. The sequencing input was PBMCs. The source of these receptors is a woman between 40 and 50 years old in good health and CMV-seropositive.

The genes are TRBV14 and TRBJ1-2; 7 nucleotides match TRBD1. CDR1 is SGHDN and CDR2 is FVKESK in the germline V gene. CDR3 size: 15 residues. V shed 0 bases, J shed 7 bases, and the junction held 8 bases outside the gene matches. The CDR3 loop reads CASSQEGQKGGGYTF. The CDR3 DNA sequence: TGTGCCAGCAGCCAAGAGGGACAGAAAGGGGGTGGCTACACCTTC. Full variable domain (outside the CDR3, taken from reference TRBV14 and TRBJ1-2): EAGVTQFPSHSVIEKGQTVTLRCDPISGHDNLYWYRRVMGKEIKFLLHFVKESKQDESGMPNNRFLAERTGGTYSTLKVQPAELEDSGVYFCASSQEGQKGGGYTFGSGTRLTVV.

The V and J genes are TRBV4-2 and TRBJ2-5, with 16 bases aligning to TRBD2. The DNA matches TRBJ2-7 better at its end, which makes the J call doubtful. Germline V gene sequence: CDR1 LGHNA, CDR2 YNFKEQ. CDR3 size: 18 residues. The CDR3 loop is CASSQTGTSGRASYEQYF. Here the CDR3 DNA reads TGTGCCAGCAGTCAAACCGGGACTAGCGGGAGGGCCTCCTACGAGCAGTACTTC.

DNA of the CDR3: TGTGCCAGCAAGCCTAGCGGCTCCGAGCAGTACTTC. Its protein product is CASKPSGSEQYF. The chain uses TRBV7-8 and TRBJ2-5; TRBD2 aligns across 7 bases. The end of the DNA is better explained by TRBJ2-7, so the J call may be wrong. The CDR3 loop spans 12 amino acids. Germline V gene data show CDR1 as SGHVS and CDR2 as FQNEAQ.

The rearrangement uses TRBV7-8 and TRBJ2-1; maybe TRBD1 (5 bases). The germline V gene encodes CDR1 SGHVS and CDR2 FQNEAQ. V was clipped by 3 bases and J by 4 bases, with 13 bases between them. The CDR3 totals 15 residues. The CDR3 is CASSFSNQGYNEQFF. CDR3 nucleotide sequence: TGTGCCAGCAGCTTTTCCAACCAGGGATACAATGAGCAGTTCTTC. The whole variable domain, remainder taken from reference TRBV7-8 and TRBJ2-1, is GAGVSQSPRYKVAKRGQDVALRCDPISGHVSLFWYQQALGQGPEFLTYFQNEAQLDKSGLPSDRFFAERPEGSVSTLKIQRTQQEDSAVYLCASSFSNQGYNEQFFGPGTRLTVL.

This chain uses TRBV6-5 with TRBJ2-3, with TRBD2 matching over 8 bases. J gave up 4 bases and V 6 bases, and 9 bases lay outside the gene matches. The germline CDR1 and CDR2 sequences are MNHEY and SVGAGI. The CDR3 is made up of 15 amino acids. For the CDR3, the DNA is TGTGCCAGCAGAATTGGACTAGCTTACTCAGATACGCAGTATTTT. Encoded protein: CASRIGLAYSDTQYF.

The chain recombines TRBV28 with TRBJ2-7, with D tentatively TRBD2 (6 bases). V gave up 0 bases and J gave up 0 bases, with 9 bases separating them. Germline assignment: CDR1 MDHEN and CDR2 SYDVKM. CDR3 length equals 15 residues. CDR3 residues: CASSLWGGSSYEQYF. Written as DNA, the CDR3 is TGTGCCAGCAGTTTATGGGGGGGAAGCTCCTACGAGCAGTACTTC.

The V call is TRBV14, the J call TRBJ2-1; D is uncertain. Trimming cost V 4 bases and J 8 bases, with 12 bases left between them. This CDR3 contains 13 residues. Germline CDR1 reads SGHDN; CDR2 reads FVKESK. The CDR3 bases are TGTGCCAGCAGCCCTCGGGTCGAAGATGAGCAGTTCTTC. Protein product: CASSPRVEDEQFF.

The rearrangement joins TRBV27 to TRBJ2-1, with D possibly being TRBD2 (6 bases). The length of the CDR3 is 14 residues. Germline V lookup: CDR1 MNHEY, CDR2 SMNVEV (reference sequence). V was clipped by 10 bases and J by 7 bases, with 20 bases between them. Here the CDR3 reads CAKKGLQLGNEQFF. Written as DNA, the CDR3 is TGTGCCAAAAAGGGACTTCAACTCGGAAATGAGCAGTTCTTC.

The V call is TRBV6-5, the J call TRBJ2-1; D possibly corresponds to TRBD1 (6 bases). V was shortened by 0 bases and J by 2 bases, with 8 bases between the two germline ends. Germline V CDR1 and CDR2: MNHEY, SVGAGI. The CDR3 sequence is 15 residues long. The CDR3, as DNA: TGTGCCAGCAGTTACTCACAGGGTCCCTACAATGAGCAGTTCTTC. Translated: CASSYSQGPYNEQFF.

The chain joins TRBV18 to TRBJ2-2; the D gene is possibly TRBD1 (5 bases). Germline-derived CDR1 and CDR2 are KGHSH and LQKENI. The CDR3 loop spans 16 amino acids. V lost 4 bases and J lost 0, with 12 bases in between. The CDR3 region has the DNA TGTGCCAGCTCACTTGACAGTAAGACGAACACCGGGGAGCTGTTTTTT. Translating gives CASSLDSKTNTGELFF.

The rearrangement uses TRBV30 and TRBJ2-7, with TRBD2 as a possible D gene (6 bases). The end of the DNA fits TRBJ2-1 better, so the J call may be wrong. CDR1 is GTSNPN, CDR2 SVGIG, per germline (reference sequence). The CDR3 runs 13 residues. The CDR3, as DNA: TGTGCGATGCAAGCGGGCCTGTACAATGAGCAGTTCTTC. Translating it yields CAMQAGLYNEQFF.

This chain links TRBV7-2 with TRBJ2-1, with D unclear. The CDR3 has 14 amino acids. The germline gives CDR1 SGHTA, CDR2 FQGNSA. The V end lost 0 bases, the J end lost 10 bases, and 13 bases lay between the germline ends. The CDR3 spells CASSLAPVGGEQFF. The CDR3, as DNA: TGTGCCAGCAGCTTAGCGCCGGTAGGCGGCGAGCAGTTCTTC.

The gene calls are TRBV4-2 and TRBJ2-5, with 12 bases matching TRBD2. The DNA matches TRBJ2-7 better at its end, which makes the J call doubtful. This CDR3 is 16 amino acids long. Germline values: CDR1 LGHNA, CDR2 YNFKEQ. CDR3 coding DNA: TGTGCCAGCAGCCAGCAGGGACTAGCGGGCTCCTACGAGCAGTACTTC. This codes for CASSQQGLAGSYEQYF.

The CDR3 reads CASSSRAGTGTLETQYF. The CDR3 nucleotides are TGCGCCAGCAGCTCGAGAGCCGGGACAGGGACTTTAGAGACCCAGTACTTC. The V call is TRBV5-1, the J call TRBJ2-5, with TRBD1 matching over 9 bases. Per germline, CDR1 SGHRS and CDR2 YFSETQ. Germline trimming cut 3 bases from V and 4 bases from J; bases unmatched to any gene: 13. The CDR3 runs to 17 residues.

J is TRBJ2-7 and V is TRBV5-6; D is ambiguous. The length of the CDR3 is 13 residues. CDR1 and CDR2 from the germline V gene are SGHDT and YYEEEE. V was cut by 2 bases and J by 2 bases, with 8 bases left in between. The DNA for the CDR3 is TGTGCCAGCAGCTTCACCCAGACCTACGAGCAGTACTTC. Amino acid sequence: CASSFTQTYEQYF.

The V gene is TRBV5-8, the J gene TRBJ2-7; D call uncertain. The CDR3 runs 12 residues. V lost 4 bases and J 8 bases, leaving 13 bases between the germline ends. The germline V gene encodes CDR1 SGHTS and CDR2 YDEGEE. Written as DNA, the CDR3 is TGTGCCAGCAGCCCCCGCCTGAGGAAGCAGTACTTC. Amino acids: CASSPRLRKQYF. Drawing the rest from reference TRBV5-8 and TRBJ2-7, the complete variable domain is EAGVTQSPTHLIKTRGQQATLRCSPISGHTSVYWYQQALGLGLQFLLWYDEGEERNRGNFPPRFSGRQFPNYSSELNVNALELEDSALYLCASSPRLRKQYFGPGTRLTVT.

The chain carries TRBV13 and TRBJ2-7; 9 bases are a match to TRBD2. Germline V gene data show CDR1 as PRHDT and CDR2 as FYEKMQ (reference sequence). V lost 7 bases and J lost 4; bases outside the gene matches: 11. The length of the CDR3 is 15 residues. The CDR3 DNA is TGTGCCAGCACCTCTAGGACTAGCGCCCCTTACGAGCAGTACTTC. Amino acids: CASTSRTSAPYEQYF.

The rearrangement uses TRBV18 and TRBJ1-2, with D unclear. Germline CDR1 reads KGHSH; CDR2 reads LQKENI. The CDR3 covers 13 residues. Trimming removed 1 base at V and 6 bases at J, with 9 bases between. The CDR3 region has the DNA TGTGCCAGCTCACCACTGGCGACTGATGGCTACACCTTC. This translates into CASSPLATDGYTF.

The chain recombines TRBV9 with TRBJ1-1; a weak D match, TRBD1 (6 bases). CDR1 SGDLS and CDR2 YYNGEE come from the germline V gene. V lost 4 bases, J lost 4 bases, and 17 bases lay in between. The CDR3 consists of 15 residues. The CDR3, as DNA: TGTGCCAGCAGCCCAGCGTGGGGAGGGGGCACTGAAGCTTTCTTT. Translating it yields CASSPAWGGGTEAFF.

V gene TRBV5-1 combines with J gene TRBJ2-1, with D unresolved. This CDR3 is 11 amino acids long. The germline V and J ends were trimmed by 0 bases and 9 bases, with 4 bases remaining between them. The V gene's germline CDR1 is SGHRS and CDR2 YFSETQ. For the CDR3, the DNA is TGCGCCAGCAGCTTGGCGGGTGAGCAGTTCTTC. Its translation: CASSLAGEQFF.

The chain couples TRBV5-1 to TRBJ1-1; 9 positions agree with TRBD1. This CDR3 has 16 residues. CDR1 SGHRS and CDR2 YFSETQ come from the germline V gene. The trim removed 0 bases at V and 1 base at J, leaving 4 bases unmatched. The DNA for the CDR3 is TGCGCCAGCAGCTTGGAGGGACAGGGATCGAACACTGAAGCTTTCTTT. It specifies CASSLEGQGSNTEAFF.

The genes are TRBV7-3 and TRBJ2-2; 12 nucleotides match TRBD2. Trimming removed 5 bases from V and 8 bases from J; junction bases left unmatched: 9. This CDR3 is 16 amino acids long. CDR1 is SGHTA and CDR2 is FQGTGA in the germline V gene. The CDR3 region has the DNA TGTGCCAGCAGCCTCCGGACTAGCGGGATTTCAGGGGAGCTGTTTTTT. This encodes CASSLRTSGISGELFF. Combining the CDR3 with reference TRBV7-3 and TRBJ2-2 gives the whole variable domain GAGVSQTPSNKVTEKGKYVELRCDPISGHTALYWYRQSLGQGPEFLIYFQGTGAADDSGLPNDRFFAVRPEGSVSTLKIQRTERGDSAVYLCASSLRTSGISGELFFGEGSRLTVL.

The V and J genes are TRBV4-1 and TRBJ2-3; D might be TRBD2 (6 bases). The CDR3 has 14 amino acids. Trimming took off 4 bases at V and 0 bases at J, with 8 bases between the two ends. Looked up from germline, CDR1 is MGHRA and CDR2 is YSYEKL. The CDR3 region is CASSLSGSTDTQYF. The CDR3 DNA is TGCGCCAGCAGCCTAAGCGGGAGCACAGATACGCAGTATTTT.

CDR3 DNA sequence: TGTGCCAGCAGCTCCGATAGACTTGGCTACACCTTC. As protein: CASSSDRLGYTF. V usage is TRBV5-6 and J usage is TRBJ1-2; no firm D call. CDR1 and CDR2 from the germline V gene are SGHDT and YYEEEE. The CDR3 extends over 12 amino acids. Trimming removed 3 bases from V and 7 bases from J, with 10 bases in between.